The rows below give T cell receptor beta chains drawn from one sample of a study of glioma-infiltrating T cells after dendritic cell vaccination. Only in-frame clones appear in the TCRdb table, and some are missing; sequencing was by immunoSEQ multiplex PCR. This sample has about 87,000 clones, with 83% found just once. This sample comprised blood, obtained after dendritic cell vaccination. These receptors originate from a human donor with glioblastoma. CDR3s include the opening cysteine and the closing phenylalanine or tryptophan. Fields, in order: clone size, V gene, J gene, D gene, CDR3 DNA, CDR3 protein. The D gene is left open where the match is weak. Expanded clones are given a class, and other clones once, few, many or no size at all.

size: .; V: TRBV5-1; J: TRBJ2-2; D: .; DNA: TGCGCCAGCAGCTTGAGGGGCGCCACCGGGGAGCTGTTTTTT; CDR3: CASSLRGATGELFF
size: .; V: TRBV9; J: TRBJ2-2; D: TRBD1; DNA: TGTGCCAGCCAGCGTGAGAGGACAGGGTCAGCCGGGGAGCTGTTTTTT; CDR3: CASQRERTGSAGELFF
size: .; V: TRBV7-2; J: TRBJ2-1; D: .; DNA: TGTGCCAGCAGCTCAAGACACGGGACAAGCAATGAGCAGTTCTTC; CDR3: CASSSRHGTSNEQFF
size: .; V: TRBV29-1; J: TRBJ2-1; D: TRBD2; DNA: TGCAGCGTGGGGACTAGCGGGGGAAACAATGAGCAGTTCTTC; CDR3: CSVGTSGGNNEQFF
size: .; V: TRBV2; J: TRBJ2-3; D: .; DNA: TGTGCCAGCAGGCCTACAGGGTTTCGGACAGATACGCAGTATTTT; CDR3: CASRPTGFRTDTQYF
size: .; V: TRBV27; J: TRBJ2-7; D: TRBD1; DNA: TGTGCCAGCAGTCCGGGACAGGGCCCTCGTCGATATTACGAGCAGTACTTC; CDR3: CASSPGQGPRRYYEQYF
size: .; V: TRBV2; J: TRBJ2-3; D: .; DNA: TGTGCCAGCAGTGAAGCGCCGGAATTGGGCAGGGGCCCCTTTAGGCAGTATTTT; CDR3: CASSEAPELGRGPFRQYF
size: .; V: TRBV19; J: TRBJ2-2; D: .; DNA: TGTGCCAGTAGCGATCAGCGTACAGGAAACACCGGGGAGCTGTTTTTT; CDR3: CASSDQRTGNTGELFF
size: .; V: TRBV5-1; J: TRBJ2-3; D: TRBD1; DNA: TGCGCCAGCAGCCCGGGACAGGGGAGCACAGATACGCAGTATTTT; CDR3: CASSPGQGSTDTQYF
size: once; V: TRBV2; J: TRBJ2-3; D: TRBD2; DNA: TGTGCCAGCGAACTAGCGGGGGTTTCCACAGATACGCAGTATTTT; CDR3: CASELAGVSTDTQYF
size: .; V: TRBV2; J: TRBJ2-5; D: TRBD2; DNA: TGTGCCAGCAGCCGACCCCTAGCGGGGGGGCGAGGGCAAGAGACCCAGTACTTC; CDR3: CASSRPLAGGRGQETQYF
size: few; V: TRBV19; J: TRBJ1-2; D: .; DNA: TGTGCCAGTAGTCCCTGGGAGGAGGGGAATGGCTACACCTTC; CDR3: CASSPWEEGNGYTF
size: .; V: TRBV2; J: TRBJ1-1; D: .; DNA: TGTGCCAGCATAGAAGCACCTAACGTTGAAGCTTTCTTT; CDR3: CASIEAPNVEAFF
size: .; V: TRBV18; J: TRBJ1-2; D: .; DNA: TGTGCCAGCTCACCACTCGAACAGGGTTATGGCTACACCTTC; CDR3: CASSPLEQGYGYTF
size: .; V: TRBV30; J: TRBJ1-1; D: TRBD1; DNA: TGTGCCTGGAGCCCACAGGGGGCCGGCACTGAAGCTTTCTTT; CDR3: CAWSPQGAGTEAFF
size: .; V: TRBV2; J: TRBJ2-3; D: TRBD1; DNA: TGTGCCAGCAGTCCAGGACAGGACACAGATACGCAGTATTTT; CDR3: CASSPGQDTDTQYF
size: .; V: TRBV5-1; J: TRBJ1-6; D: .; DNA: TGCGCCAGCAGCCTAGCAGTGAGTTCACCCCTCCACTTT; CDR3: CASSLAVSSPLHF
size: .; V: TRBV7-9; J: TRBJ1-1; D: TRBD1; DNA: TGTGCCAGCAGTTTATGGTCACTGACAGGGGGGAAGAACACTGAAGCTTTCTTT; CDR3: CASSLWSLTGGKNTEAFF
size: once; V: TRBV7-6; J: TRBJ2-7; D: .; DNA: TGTGCCAGCAGCTTACAGGGGACCTCCTACGAGCAGTACTTC; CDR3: CASSLQGTSYEQYF